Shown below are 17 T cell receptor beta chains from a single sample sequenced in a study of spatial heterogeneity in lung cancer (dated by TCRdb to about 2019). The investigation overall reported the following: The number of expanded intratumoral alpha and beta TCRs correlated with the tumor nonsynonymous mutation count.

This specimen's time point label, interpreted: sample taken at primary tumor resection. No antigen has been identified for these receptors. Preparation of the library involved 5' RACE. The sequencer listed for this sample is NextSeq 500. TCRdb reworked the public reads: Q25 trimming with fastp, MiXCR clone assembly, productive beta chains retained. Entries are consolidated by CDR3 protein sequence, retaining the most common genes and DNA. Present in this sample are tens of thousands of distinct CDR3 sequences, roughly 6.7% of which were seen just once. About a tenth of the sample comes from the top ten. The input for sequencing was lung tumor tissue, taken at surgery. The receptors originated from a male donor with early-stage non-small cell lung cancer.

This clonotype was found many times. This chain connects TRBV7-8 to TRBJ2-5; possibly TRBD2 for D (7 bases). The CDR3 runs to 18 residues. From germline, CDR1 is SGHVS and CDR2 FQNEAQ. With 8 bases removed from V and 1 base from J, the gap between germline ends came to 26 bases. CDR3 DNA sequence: TGTGCCAGCCTCCGGGGGGCCGGAGGTGTTTTTAGCCAAGAGACCCAGTACTTC. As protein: CASLRGAGGVFSQETQYF.

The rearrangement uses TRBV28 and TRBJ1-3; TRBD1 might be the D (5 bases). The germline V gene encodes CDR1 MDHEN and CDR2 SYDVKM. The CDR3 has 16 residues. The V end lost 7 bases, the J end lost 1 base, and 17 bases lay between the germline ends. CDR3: CASTREGKGSGNTIYF. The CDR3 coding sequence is TGTGCCAGCACCCGGGAGGGGAAGGGGTCTGGAAACACCATATATTTT.

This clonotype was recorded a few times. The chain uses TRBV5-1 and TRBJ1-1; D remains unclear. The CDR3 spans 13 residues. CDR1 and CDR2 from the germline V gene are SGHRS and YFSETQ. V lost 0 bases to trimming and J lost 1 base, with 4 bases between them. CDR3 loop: CASSLAPNTEAFF. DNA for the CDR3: TGCGCCAGCAGCTTGGCCCCGAACACTGAAGCTTTCTTT.

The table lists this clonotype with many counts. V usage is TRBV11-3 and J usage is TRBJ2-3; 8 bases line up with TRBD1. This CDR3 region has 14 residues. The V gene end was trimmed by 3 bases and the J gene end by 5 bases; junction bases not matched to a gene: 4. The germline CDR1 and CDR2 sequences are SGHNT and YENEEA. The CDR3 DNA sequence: TGTGCCAGCAGCTTCAGGGGGCAGGGAGATACGCAGTATTTT. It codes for CASSFRGQGDTQYF.

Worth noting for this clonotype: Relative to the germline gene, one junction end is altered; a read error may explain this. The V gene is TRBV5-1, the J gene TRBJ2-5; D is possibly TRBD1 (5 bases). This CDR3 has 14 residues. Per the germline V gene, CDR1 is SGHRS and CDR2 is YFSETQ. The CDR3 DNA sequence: TGCGCCAGCAGCTCGTCCAACAGGCCGGAGACCCTGTACTTC. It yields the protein CASSSSNRPETLYF.

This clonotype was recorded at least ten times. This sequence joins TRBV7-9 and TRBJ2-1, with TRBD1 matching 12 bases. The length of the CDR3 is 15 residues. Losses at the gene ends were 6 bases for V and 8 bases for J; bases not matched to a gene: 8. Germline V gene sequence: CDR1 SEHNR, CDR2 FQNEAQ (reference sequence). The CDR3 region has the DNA TGTGCCAGCAGTCGCGCGGGACAGGGGGCCCATGAGCAGTTCTTC. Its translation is CASSRAGQGAHEQFF.

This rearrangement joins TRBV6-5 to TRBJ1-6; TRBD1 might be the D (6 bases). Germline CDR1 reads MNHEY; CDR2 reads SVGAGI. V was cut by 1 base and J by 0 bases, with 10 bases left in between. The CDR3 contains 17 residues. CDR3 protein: CASSYWTESSYNSPLHF. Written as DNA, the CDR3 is TGTGCCAGCAGTTACTGGACAGAAAGCTCCTATAATTCACCCCTCCACTTT.

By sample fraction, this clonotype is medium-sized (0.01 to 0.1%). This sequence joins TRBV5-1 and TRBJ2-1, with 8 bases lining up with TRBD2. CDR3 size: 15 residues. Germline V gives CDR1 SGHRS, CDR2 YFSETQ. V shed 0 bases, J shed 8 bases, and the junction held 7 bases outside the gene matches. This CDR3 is CASSLEGLVMDEQFF. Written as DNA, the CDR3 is TGCGCCAGCAGCTTGGAGGGACTAGTTATGGATGAGCAGTTCTTC.

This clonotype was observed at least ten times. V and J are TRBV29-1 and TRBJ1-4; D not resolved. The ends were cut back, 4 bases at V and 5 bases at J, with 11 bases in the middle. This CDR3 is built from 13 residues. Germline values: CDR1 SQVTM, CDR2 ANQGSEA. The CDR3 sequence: CSVGRRMNEKLFF. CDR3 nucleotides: TGCAGCGTTGGAAGAAGGATGAATGAAAAACTGTTTTTT. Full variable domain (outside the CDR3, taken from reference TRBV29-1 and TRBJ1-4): SAVISQKPSRDICQRGTSLTIQCQVDSQVTMMFWYRQQPGQSLTLIATANQGSEATYESGFVIDKFPISRPNLTFSTLTVSNMSPEDSSIYLCSVGRRMNEKLFFGSGTQLSVL.

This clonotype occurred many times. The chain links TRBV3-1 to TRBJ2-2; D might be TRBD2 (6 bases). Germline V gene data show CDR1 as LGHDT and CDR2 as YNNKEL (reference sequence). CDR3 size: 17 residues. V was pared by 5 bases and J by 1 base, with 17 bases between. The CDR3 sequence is CASSARGLPKNTGELFF. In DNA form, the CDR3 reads TGTGCCAGCAGCGCCCGGGGACTCCCTAAGAACACCGGGGAGCTGTTTTTT.

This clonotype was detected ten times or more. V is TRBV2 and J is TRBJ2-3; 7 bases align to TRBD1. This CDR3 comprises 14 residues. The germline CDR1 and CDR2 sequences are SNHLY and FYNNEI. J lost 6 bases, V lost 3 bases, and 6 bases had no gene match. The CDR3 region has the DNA TGTGCCAGCAGTGAGGGGACAGAGGGTGATACGCAGTATTTT. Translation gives CASSEGTEGDTQYF.

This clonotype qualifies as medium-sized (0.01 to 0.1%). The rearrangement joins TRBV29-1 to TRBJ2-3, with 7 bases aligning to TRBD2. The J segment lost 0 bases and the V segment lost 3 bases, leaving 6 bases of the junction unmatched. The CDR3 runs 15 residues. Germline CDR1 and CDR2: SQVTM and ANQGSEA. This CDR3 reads CSVDPGGTSTDTQYF. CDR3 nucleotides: TGCAGCGTTGACCCGGGGGGTACTAGCACAGATACGCAGTATTTT.

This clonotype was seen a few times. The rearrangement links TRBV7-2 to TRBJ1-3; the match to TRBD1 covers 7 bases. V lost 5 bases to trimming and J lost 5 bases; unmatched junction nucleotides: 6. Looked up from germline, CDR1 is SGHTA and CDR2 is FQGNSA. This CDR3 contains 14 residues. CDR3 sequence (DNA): TGTGCCAGCAGCCCGGGGACAGCCAGAAACACCATATATTTT. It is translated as CASSPGTARNTIYF.

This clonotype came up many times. Here the CDR3 DNA reads TGCAGCGTAGCCGGACTAGCGGGGAACGAGCAGTACTTC. Amino acid sequence: CSVAGLAGNEQYF. The rearrangement uses TRBV29-1 and TRBJ2-7; the match to TRBD2 covers 12 bases. V lost 6 bases, J lost 5 bases, and 5 bases stayed unmatched. This CDR3 spans 13 amino acids. Germline values: CDR1 SQVTM, CDR2 ANQGSEA.

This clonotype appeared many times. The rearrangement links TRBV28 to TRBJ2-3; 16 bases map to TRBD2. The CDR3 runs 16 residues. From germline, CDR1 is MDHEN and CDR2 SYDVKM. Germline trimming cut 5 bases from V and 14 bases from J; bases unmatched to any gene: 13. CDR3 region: CASSLLGGTSGGASYF. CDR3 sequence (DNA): TGTGCCAGCAGTCTCCTCGGCGGGACTAGCGGGGGGGCGTCGTATTTT.

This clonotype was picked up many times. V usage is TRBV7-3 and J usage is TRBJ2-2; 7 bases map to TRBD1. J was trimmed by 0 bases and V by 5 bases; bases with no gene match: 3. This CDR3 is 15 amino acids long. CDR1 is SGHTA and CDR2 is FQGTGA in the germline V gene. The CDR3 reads CASSRQGANTGELFF. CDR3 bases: TGTGCCAGCAGCCGACAGGGAGCGAACACCGGGGAGCTGTTTTTT.

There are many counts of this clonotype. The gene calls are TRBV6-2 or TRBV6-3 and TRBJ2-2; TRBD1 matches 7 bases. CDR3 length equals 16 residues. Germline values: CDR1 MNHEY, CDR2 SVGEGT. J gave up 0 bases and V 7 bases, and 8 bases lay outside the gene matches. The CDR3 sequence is CASNKKGATNTGELFF. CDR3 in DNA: TGTGCCAGCAACAAGAAGGGGGCCACGAACACCGGGGAGCTGTTTTTT.